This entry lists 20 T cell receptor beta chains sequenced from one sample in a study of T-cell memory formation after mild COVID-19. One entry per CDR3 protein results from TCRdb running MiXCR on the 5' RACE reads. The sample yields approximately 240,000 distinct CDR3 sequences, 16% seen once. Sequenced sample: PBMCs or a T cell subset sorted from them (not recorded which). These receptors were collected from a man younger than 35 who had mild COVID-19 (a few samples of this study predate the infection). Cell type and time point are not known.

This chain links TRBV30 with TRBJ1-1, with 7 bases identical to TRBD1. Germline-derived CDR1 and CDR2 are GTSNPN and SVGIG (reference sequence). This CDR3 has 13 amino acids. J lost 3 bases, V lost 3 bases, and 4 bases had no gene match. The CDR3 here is CAWRRGQYTEAFF. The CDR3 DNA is TGTGCCTGGAGGCGGGGACAGTACACTGAAGCTTTCTTT. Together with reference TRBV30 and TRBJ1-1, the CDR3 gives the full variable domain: SQTIHQWPATLVQPVGSPLSLECTVEGTSNPNLYWYRQAAGRGLQLLFYSVGIGQISSEVPQNLSASRPQDRQFILSSKKLLLSDSGFYLCAWRRGQYTEAFFGQGTRLTVV.

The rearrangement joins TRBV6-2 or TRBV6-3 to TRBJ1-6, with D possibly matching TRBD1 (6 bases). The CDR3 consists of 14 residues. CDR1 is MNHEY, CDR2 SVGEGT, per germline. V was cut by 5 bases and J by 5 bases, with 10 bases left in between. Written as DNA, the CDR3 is TGTGCCAGCAGTCCGAGGGGGGATAATTCACCCCTCCACTTT. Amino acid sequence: CASSPRGDNSPLHF.

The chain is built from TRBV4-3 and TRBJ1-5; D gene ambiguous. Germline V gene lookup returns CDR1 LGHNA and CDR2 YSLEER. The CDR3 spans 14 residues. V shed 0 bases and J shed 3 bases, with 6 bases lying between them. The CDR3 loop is CASSQELLNQPQHF. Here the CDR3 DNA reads TGCGCCAGCAGCCAAGAGCTGCTCAATCAGCCCCAGCATTTT.

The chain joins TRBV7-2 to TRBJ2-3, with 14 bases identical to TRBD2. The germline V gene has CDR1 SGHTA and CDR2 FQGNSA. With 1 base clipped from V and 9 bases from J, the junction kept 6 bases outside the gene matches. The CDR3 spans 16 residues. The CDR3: CASSLGLAGGFDTQYF. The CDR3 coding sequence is TGTGCCAGCAGCTTAGGACTAGCGGGGGGGTTTGACACGCAGTATTTT. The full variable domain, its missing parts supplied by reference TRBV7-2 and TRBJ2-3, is GAGVSQSPSNKVTEKGKDVELRCDPISGHTALYWYRQSLGQGLEFLIYFQGNSAPDKSGLPSDRFSAERTGGSVSTLTIQRTQQEDSAVYLCASSLGLAGGFDTQYFGPGTRLTVL.

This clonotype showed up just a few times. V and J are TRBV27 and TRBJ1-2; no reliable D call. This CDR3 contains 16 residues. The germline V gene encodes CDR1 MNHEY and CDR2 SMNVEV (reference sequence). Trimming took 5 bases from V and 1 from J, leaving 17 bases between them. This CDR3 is CASSPALHRGNYGYTF. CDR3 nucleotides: TGTGCCAGCAGTCCCGCCCTACACCGGGGTAACTATGGCTACACCTTC.

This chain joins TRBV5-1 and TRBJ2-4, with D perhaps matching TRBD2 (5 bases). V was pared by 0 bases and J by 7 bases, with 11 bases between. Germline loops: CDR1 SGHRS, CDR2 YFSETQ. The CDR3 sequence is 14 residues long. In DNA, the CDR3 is TGCGCCAGCAGCTTGGACGGGGTGCCTAACATTCAGTACTTC. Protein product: CASSLDGVPNIQYF.

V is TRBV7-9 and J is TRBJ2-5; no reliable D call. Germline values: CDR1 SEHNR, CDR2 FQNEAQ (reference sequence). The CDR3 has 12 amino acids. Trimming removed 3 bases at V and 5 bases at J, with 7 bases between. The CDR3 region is CASSFGMETQYF. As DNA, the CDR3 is TGTGCCAGCAGCTTCGGAATGGAGACCCAGTACTTC.

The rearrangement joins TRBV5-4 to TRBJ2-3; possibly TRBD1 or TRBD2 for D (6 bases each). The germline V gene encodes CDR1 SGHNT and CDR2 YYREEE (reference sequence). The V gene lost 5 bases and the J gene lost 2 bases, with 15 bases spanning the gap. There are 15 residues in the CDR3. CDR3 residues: CASRLTGAHTDTQYF. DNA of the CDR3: TGTGCCAGCAGATTAACGGGGGCCCACACAGATACGCAGTATTTT.

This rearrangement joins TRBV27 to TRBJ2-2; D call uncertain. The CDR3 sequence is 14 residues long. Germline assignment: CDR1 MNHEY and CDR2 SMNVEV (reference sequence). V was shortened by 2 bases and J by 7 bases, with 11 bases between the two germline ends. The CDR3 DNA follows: TGTGCCAGCAGTTTAGCCCAGCGAGGCGGGGAGCTGTTTTTT. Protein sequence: CASSLAQRGGELFF.

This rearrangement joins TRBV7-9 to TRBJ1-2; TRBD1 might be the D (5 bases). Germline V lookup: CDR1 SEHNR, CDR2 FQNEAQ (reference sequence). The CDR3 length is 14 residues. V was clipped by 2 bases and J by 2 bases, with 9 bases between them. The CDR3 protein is CASSLLGENYGYTF. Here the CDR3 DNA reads TGTGCCAGCAGCTTATTGGGGGAAAACTATGGCTACACCTTC.

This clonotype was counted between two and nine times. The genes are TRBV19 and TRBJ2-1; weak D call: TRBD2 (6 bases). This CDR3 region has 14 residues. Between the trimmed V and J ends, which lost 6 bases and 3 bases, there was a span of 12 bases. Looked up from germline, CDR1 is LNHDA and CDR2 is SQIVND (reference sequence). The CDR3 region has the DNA TGTGCCAGTAGCTCGGGACTCTACTACAATGAGCAGTTCTTC. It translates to CASSSGLYYNEQFF.

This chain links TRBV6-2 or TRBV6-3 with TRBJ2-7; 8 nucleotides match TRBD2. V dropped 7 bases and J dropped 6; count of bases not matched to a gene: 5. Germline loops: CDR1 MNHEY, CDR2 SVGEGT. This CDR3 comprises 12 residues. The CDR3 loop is CASTHREGEQYV. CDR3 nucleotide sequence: TGTGCCAGCACCCACCGGGAGGGCGAGCAGTACGTC.

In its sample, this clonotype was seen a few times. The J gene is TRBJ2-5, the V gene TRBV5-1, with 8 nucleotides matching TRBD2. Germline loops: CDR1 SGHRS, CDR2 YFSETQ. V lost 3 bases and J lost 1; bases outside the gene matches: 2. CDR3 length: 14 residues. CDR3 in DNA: TGCGCCAGCAGCTCGGGGACTAGCCAAGAGACCCAGTACTTC. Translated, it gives CASSSGTSQETQYF.

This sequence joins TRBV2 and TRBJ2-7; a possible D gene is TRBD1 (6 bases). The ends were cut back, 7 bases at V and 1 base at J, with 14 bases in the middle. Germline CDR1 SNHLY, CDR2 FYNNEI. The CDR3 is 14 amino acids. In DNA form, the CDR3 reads TGTGCCAGCACCGGGGCAGGGGAATCCTACGAGCAGTACTTC. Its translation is CASTGAGESYEQYF.

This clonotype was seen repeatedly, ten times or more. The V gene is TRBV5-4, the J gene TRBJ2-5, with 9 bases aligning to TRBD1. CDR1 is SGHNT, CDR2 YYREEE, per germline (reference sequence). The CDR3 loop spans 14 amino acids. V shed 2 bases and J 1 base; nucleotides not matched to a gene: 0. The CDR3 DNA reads TGTGCCAGCAGCTTACAGGGGGCCCAAGAGACCCAGTACTTC. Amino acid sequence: CASSLQGAQETQYF.

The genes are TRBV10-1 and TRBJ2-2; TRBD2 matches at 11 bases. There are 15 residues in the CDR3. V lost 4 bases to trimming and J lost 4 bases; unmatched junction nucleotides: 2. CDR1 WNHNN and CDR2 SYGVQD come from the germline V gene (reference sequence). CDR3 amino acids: CASSASGGPTGELFF. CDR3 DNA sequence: TGCGCCAGCAGTGCTAGCGGGGGGCCCACCGGGGAGCTGTTTTTT.

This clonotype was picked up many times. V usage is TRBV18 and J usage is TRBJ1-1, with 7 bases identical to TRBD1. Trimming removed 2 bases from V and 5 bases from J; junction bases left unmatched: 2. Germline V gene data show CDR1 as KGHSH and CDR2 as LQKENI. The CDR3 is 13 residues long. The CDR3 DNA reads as TGTGCCAGCTCACCAACAGGGGAGACTGAAGCTTTCTTT. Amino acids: CASSPTGETEAFF.

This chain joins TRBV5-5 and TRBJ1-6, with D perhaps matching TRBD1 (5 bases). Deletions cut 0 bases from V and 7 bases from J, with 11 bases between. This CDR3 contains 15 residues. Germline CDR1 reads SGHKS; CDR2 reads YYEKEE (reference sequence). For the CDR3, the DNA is TGTGCCAGCAGCTTGGAACCAGGGCGAAATTCACCCCTCCACTTT. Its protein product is CASSLEPGRNSPLHF.

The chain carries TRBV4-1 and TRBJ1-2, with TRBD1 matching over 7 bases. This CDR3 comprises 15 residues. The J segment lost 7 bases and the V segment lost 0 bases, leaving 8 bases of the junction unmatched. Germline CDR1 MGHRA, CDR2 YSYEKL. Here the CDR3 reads CASSQDPLGGSGYTF. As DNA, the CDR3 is TGCGCCAGCAGCCAAGATCCTCTAGGGGGCTCTGGCTACACCTTC.

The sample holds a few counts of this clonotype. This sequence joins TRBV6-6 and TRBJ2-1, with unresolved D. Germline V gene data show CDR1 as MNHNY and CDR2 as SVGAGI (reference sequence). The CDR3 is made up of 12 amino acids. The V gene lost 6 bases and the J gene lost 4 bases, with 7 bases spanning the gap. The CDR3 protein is CASRNGYNEQFF. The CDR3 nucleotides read TGTGCCAGCAGAAACGGGTACAATGAGCAGTTCTTC.